This T cell receptor (beta chain) was sequenced for a study of blood T cell repertoires in COVID-19. Study background: Samples of COVID-19 (acute and convalescent) were obtained from the United States, Italy and Spain.

The sample holds one count of this clone. TCRdb's copy holds only in-frame clones and misses some; the assay was immunoSEQ multiplex PCR. Of about 60,000 clones in the sample, 75% to 80% were seen once. V shed 5 bases and J shed 4 bases, with 14 bases lying between them. CDR3 size: 14 residues. From germline, CDR1 is PRHDT and CDR2 FYEKMQ (reference sequence). The chain couples TRBV13 to TRBJ1-1; D unresolved. This TCR was recovered from a woman older than 75 with acute or convalescent COVID-19. What was sequenced was peripheral blood. CDR3 protein: CASSQPSGSTEAFF. CDR3 nucleotides: TGTGCCAGCAGCCAACCGTCCGGGTCCACTGAAGCTTTCTTT.